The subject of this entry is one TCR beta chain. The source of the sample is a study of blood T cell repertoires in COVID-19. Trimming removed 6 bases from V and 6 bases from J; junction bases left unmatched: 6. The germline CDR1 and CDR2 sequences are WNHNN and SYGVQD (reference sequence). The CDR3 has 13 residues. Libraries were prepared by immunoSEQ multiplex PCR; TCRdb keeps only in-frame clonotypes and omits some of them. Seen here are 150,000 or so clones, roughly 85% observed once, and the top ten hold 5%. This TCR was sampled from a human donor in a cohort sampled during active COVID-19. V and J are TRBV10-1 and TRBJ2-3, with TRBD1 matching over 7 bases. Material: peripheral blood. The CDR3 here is CASRPTGADTQYF. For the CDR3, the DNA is TGCGCCAGCAGACCCACAGGGGCCGATACGCAGTATTTT.